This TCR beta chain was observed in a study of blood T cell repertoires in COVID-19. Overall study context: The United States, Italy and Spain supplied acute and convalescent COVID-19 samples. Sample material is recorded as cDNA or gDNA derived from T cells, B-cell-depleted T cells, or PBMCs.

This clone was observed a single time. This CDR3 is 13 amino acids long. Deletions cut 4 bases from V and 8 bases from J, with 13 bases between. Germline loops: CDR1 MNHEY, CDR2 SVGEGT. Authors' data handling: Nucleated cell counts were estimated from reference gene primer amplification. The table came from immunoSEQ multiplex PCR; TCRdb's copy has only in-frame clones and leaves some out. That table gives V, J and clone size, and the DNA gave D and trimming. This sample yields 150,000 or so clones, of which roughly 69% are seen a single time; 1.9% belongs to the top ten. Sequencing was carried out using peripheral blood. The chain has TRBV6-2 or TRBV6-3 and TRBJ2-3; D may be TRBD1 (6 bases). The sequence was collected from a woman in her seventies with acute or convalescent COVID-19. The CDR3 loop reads CASSSAGAATQYF. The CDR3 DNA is TGTGCCAGCAGTTCCGCAGGGGCTGCTACGCAGTATTTT.